A single sample gave rise to the 29 T cell receptor beta chains below, sequenced in a study of tumor-infiltrating lymphocytes in glioblastoma multiforme. TCR beta libraries were built from RNA through three nested multiplex PCR rounds using modified ARM-PCR. TCRdb processed the multiplex PCR reads anew with MiXCR; each CDR3 protein has one entry. This table has some 11,000 distinct CDR3 sequences, approximately 71% appearing once. Sequencing was done on a sample of brain tumor tissue. Every receptor here comes from a male donor with glioblastoma.

The J gene is TRBJ2-1, the V gene TRBV29-1; 9 bases are shared with TRBD2. In germline, CDR1 is SQVTM, CDR2 ANQGSEA. There are 14 residues in the CDR3. The CDR3 DNA is TGCAGAGTTAGGGGGCGGCGGGAGGGCAATGAGCAGTTCTTC. Translated, it gives CRVRGRREGNEQFF.

The chain employs TRBV9 and TRBJ1-3; D remains ambiguous. The CDR3 is 16 residues long. In germline, CDR1 is SGDLS, CDR2 YYNGEE. V was clipped by 4 bases and J by 0 bases, with 14 bases between them. The CDR3 region has the DNA TGTGCCAGCAGCCCTTCGGACGGTTACTCTGGAAACACCATATATTTT. It translates to CASSPSDGYSGNTIYF.

This chain connects TRBV11-2 to TRBJ1-5, with D uncertain. Germline V gene sequence: CDR1 SGHAT, CDR2 FQNNGV. The CDR3 is 13 residues long. V gave up 5 bases and J gave up 11 bases, with 16 bases separating them. The DNA for the CDR3 is TGTGCCAGCAGCCTCCAAGACCGGACGACCCAGCATTTT. It codes for CASSLQDRTTQHF.

The chain is built from TRBV11-3 and TRBJ2-2; D is undetermined. The germline gives CDR1 SGHNT, CDR2 YENEEA. Trimming shortened V by 0 bases and J by 1 base, and 12 bases separated the two germline ends. CDR3 length: 17 amino acids. The chain's CDR3 is CASSLDGTKGNTGELFF. CDR3 bases: TGTGCCAGCAGCTTAGATGGTACCAAGGGGAACACCGGGGAGCTGTTTTTT.

This chain links TRBV12-3 or TRBV12-4 with TRBJ1-1, with no clear D. V was pared by 6 bases and J by 1 base, with 9 bases between. The CDR3 runs 13 residues. The CDR3 DNA follows: TGTGCCAGCAGGGAATTCGGGAACACTGAAGCTTTCTTT. Amino acids: CASREFGNTEAFF.

This clonotype is labeled as medium-sized. The chain carries TRBV20-1 and TRBJ2-1; 7 positions match TRBD1. V lost 3 bases to trimming and J lost 4 bases; unmatched junction nucleotides: 6. The germline V gene has CDR1 DFQATT and CDR2 SNEGSKA (reference sequence). This CDR3 contains 14 residues. CDR3 DNA sequence: TGCAGTGCTAGTGGGGGACAGATTTACAATGAGCAGTTCTTC. It is translated as CSASGGQIYNEQFF.

A note on this clonotype: At one of its ends the junction is not consistent with the germline gene, which may arise from a read error. The rearrangement uses TRBV7-8 and TRBJ2-1; 7 nucleotides line up with TRBD2. This CDR3 region has 15 residues. Germline CDR1 reads SGHVS; CDR2 reads FQNEAQ. CDR3 sequence reads: CASSLDIGRLNKQFF. CDR3 coding DNA: TGTGCCAGCAGCTTAGATATCGGGAGGCTCAATAAGCAGTTCTTC.

As regards this clonotype: Here the CDR3 omits its conserved ending phenylalanine or tryptophan, so a read error is the likely source. The chain uses TRBV20-1 and TRBJ1-2; D is possibly TRBD1 (6 bases). Germline V CDR1 and CDR2: DFQATT, SNEGSKA (reference sequence). Deletions cut 2 bases from V and 2 bases from J, with 15 bases between. The CDR3 loop spans 15 amino acids. The chain's CDR3 is CSARLGGSANYGYTL. CDR3 DNA sequence: TGCAGTGCTAGACTGGGGGGCTCAGCAAACTATGGCTACACCTTA.

On this clonotype itself: One junction end does not reproduce the germline sequence, and a read error may be involved. J is TRBJ1-2 and V is TRBV4-1, with D uncertain. CDR3 size: 18 residues. CDR1 and CDR2 from the germline V gene are MGHRA and YSYEKL. CDR3 amino acids: CASSQERLSRYGNYDYTF. CDR3 DNA: TGCGCCAGCAGCCAAGAAAGGCTTTCCCGCTACGGCAACTATGACTACACCTTC.

This clonotype was observed once. The conserved phenylalanine or tryptophan normally closing the CDR3 is absent here, so this likely arose from a read error. The chain combines TRBV7-9 with TRBJ1-2; a weak D match, TRBD1 (5 bases). V was trimmed by 3 bases and J by 4 bases, leaving 9 bases between them. This CDR3 has 13 residues. CDR1 is SEHNR and CDR2 is FQNEAQ in the germline V gene (reference sequence). CDR3 in DNA: TGTGCCAGCAGCTTTGAGGGGCCCTATGGCTACACCTCC. Protein product: CASSFEGPYGYTS.

Regarding this clonotype: Here the CDR3 omits its conserved ending phenylalanine or tryptophan, so a read error is the likely source. The chain combines TRBV6-5 with TRBJ2-7; TRBD2 matches at 10 bases. Trimming took 4 bases from V and 3 from J; bases not matched to a gene: 9. Germline V CDR1 and CDR2: MNHEY, SVGAGI. The CDR3 sequence is 16 residues long. CDR3 nucleotides: TGTGCCAGCAGTTCCAGAAGACTAGCGGGCCGCTACGAGCAGTACCTC. This gives the protein CASSSRRLAGRYEQYL.

This clonotype appeared a single time. A read error may be the cause here, since a much bigger clone is one base away. The J gene is TRBJ2-5, the V gene TRBV7-3; TRBD2 aligns across 9 bases. J was trimmed by 4 bases and V by 5 bases; bases with no gene match: 8. Germline loops: CDR1 SGHTA, CDR2 FQGTGA. The CDR3 has 15 residues. CDR3 loop: CASSGGTSRRETQYF. In DNA, the CDR3 is TGTGCCAGCAGCGGGGGGACTAGCAGGAGAGAGACCCAGTACTTC. The variable domain in full, with the rest retrieved from reference TRBV7-3 and TRBJ2-5, is GAGVSQTPSNKVTEKGKYVELRCDPISGHTALYWYRQSLGQGPEFLIYFQGTGAADDSGLPNDRFFAVRPEGSVSTLKIQRTERGDSAVYLCASSGGTSRRETQYFGPGTRLLVL.

The rearrangement links TRBV11-2 to TRBJ2-3; D is ambiguous. This CDR3 has 14 amino acids. Germline V gene lookup returns CDR1 SGHAT and CDR2 FQNNGV. Deletions cut 0 bases from V and 15 bases from J, with 19 bases between. The CDR3 nucleotides are TGTGCCAGCAGCTTAGATTGGTCACCAGGTACGCGATATTTT. Its protein is CASSLDWSPGTRYF.

With regard to this clonotype: The junction shows a germline mismatch at one end, possibly a read error. The chain employs TRBV11-2 and TRBJ2-1; D is perhaps TRBD2 (5 bases). The CDR3 runs to 13 residues. Germline values: CDR1 SGHAT, CDR2 FQNNGV. CDR3 residues: CASSLDRGNDQIF. The CDR3 DNA sequence: TGTGCCAGCAGCTTAGATCGGGGTAATGACCAGATCTTC.

Worth noting for this clonotype: One end of the junction varies from germline; a read error may be responsible. The V and J genes are TRBV11-2 and TRBJ1-5; D possibly corresponds to TRBD1 (5 bases). This CDR3 is 15 amino acids long. Germline CDR1 SGHAT, CDR2 FQNNGV. The CDR3 loop reads CATSSDLGGDQPQHF. CDR3 nucleotide sequence: TGTGCCACCAGCTCAGATCTGGGGGGGGATCAGCCCCAGCATTTT.

The chain is built from TRBV7-3 and TRBJ2-7; the match to TRBD2 covers 8 bases. With 0 bases clipped from V and 0 bases from J, the junction kept 1 base outside the gene matches. The germline V gene encodes CDR1 SGHTA and CDR2 FQGTGA. The length of the CDR3 is 15 residues. CDR3: CASSLTAGGSYEQYF. CDR3 nucleotide sequence: TGTGCCAGCAGCTTAACGGCGGGGGGCTCCTACGAGCAGTACTTC.

This clonotype occurred many times. The rearrangement uses TRBV11-1 and TRBJ2-1, with D perhaps matching TRBD1 or TRBD2 (5 bases each). CDR1 is SGHAT, CDR2 FQDESV, per germline (reference sequence). This CDR3 comprises 17 residues. V was shortened by 5 bases and J by 0 bases, with 17 bases between the two germline ends. CDR3 region: CASSDRGPRSSYNEQFF. In DNA, the CDR3 is TGTGCCAGCAGCGACCGGGGCCCTAGGAGCTCCTACAATGAGCAGTTCTTC. Using reference TRBV11-1 and TRBJ2-1 for the parts outside the CDR3, the full variable domain is EAEVAQSPRYKITEKSQAVAFWCDPISGHATLYWYRQILGQGPELLVQFQDESVVDDSQLPKDRFSAERLKGVDSTLKIQPAELGDSAMYLCASSDRGPRSSYNEQFFGPGTRLTVL.

Remarks on this clonotype: A clone one base away is much larger, so this may be a read error. V is TRBV11-2 and J is TRBJ2-1; maybe TRBD2 (6 bases). With the DNA end fitting TRBJ2-7 better, the J assignment may be wrong. Germline assignment: CDR1 SGHAT and CDR2 FQNNGV. CDR3 size: 14 residues. CDR3 region: CTSSLGSSVYEQYF. The CDR3 DNA reads as TGTACCAGCAGCTTAGGCTCTAGCGTCTACGAGCAGTACTTC.

This chain's CDR3 is CASSYSKAESLRSTDTQYF. The CDR3 DNA is TGTGCCAGCAGTTATTCCAAGGCCGAATCCCTACGTAGCACAGATACGCAGTATTTT. The gene calls are TRBV6-2 or TRBV6-3 and TRBJ2-3, with D unresolved. This CDR3 has 19 residues. Germline CDR1 reads MNHEY; CDR2 reads SVGEGT. Trimming pared 3 bases from V and 0 bases from J, leaving 22 bases between.

Notes on this clonotype: A read error may be the cause here, since a much bigger clone is one base away. The chain joins TRBV20-1 to TRBJ2-1; D gene ambiguous. The CDR3 consists of 15 residues. Germline assignment: CDR1 DFQATT and CDR2 SNEGSKA (reference sequence). The CDR3 loop reads CNARISVSSYNEQFF. The CDR3 DNA sequence: TGCAATGCTAGAATCTCGGTTAGCTCCTACAATGAGCAGTTCTTC.

The chain joins TRBV5-5 to TRBJ1-1; D unclear. The CDR3 spans 11 residues. Germline V gene data show CDR1 as SGHKS and CDR2 as YYEKEE (reference sequence). Trimming pared 6 bases from V and 5 bases from J, leaving 8 bases between. As DNA, the CDR3 is TGTGCCAGCACCCTGGGGACTGAAGCTTTCTTT. Its protein product is CASTLGTEAFF.

This clonotype was picked up one time. The gene calls are TRBV29-1 and TRBJ2-7; D gene unclear. Germline CDR1 reads SQVTM; CDR2 reads ANQGSEA. The CDR3 runs 12 residues. Between the trimmed V and J ends, which lost 1 base and 4 bases, there was a span of 8 bases. CDR3 amino acids: CSVEAEPYEQYF. The CDR3 DNA reads TGCAGCGTTGAAGCGGAGCCTTACGAGCAGTACTTC.

On this clonotype: One junction end does not reproduce the germline sequence, and a read error may be involved. J is TRBJ2-1 and V is TRBV12-3 or TRBV12-4; TRBD2 aligns across 7 bases. This CDR3 spans 16 amino acids. In DNA, the CDR3 is TGCGCCAGCAGTTTATCCCGCGGGGGATCCTACAATGAGCAGTTCTTC. It encodes CASSLSRGGSYNEQFF.

In the case of this clonotype: The junction does not match germline at one end; this may be a read error. V and J are TRBV20-1 and TRBJ2-1; 13 positions agree with TRBD2. The CDR3 length is 16 residues. Looked up from germline, CDR1 is DFQATT and CDR2 is SNEGSKA (reference sequence). CDR3 protein: CNASRPGLAGMNGQFF. The CDR3, as DNA: TGTAATGCTAGTCGACCGGGACTAGCGGGAATGAATGGGCAGTTCTTC.

This rearrangement joins TRBV12-3 or TRBV12-4 to TRBJ2-5; 10 positions agree with TRBD1. The CDR3 contains 14 residues. The J segment lost 6 bases and the V segment lost 7 bases, leaving 8 bases of the junction unmatched. CDR3 loop: CASTTGTGEKTQYF. As DNA, the CDR3 is TGTGCCAGCACCACCGGGACAGGGGAGAAGACCCAGTACTTC.

This clonotype came up once. A junction end diverges from the germline sequence, so it may reflect a read error. The chain has TRBV20-1 and TRBJ1-1, with a weak D call TRBD1 (6 bases). CDR1 DFQATT and CDR2 SNEGSKA come from the germline V gene (reference sequence). This CDR3 is 13 amino acids long. The DNA for the CDR3 is TGCAGTGTTAGAGGACAGCCGAACACTGAAGCTTTCTTT. Protein sequence: CSVRGQPNTEAFF.

By frequency in the sample, this clonotype is medium-sized. This chain joins TRBV6-6 and TRBJ2-7; no definite D call. The CDR3 runs 12 residues. Trimming pared 2 bases from V and 3 bases from J, leaving 5 bases between. Germline CDR1 is MNHNY and CDR2 is SVGAGI (reference sequence). CDR3 protein: CASSYTYYEQYF. The CDR3 coding sequence is TGTGCCAGCAGTTACACTTACTACGAGCAGTACTTC.

The chain is built from TRBV6-8 and TRBJ2-4; possibly TRBD2 for D (5 bases). CDR3 size: 13 residues. Looked up from germline, CDR1 is MNHGY and CDR2 is SAAAGT. V dropped 4 bases and J dropped 3 bases, with 7 bases sitting between them. CDR3 nucleotide sequence: TGTGCCAGCAGTTGGGGAGACAAAAACATTCAGTACTTC. This gives the protein CASSWGDKNIQYF.

This clonotype has a count of ten or more. The chain couples TRBV4-2 to TRBJ2-3; 10 nucleotides line up with TRBD2. The CDR3 sequence is 17 residues long. Germline CDR1 reads LGHNA; CDR2 reads YNFKEQ. The trim removed 4 bases at V and 2 bases at J, leaving 9 bases unmatched. CDR3 residues: CASSRVGLADPTDTQYF. CDR3 DNA sequence: TGTGCCAGCAGCCGGGTCGGACTAGCGGATCCCACAGATACGCAGTATTTT.